The next 17 T cell receptor beta chains were all read from a single sample in a study of OX40 agonist ivuxolimab in advanced cancers. Library creation used the immunoSEQ multiplex PCR assay. The source is immuneACCESS, and TCRdb retained only in-frame sequences with V and J called. Part of the clones is not carried over; for the studies checked, unresolved V genes explain less than half of this, and the remainder is unexplained. The sample profile shows tens of thousands of clones; 75% to 90% of them were found once. Under 0.7% of the sample rests with the top ten. Sequences were derived from CD4+ or CD8+ T cells sorted from blood, sampled in a trial of the OX40 agonist ivuxolimab. The receptors originated from an adult with an advanced solid tumor such as melanoma, head and neck, liver or kidney cancer.

Regarding this clone: The junction does not match germline at one end; this may be a read error. The rearrangement joins TRBV7-2 to TRBJ2-3, with 12 bases lining up with TRBD2. There are 18 residues in the CDR3. CDR1 is SGHTA and CDR2 is FQGNSA in the germline V gene. DNA for the CDR3: TGTGCCAGCAGCCTAGCCGGGCTAGCGGGGGGGAGCACAGATACGCAGTATTTT. It encodes CASSLAGLAGGSTDTQYF.

The gene calls are TRBV27 and TRBJ1-6; D may be TRBD1 (6 bases). The CDR3 consists of 18 residues. Looked up from germline, CDR1 is MNHEY and CDR2 is SMNVEV (reference sequence). Trimming removed 3 bases at V and 0 bases at J, with 15 bases between. The CDR3 reads CASSLRGGLSSYNSPLHF. The CDR3 DNA reads TGTGCCAGCAGTTTGAGAGGGGGGCTAAGCTCCTATAATTCACCCCTCCACTTT.

The chain carries TRBV7-2 and TRBJ2-7; D possibly uses TRBD1 or TRBD2 (5 bases each). Trimming pared 6 bases from V and 3 bases from J, leaving 12 bases between. Germline-derived CDR1 and CDR2 are SGHTA and FQGNSA. The CDR3 loop spans 13 amino acids. Here the CDR3 DNA reads TGTGCCAGCAGGGGGGACGGTCTCTACGAGCAGTACTTC. Its protein is CASRGDGLYEQYF.

The J gene is TRBJ1-4, the V gene TRBV25-1; D perhaps matches TRBD1 (6 bases). CDR3 length: 14 amino acids. Germline lookup yields CDR1 MGHDK and CDR2 SYGVNS. Trimming took 7 bases from V and 4 from J, leaving 13 bases between them. Written as DNA, the CDR3 is TGTGCCAGCATGGTTGGAGGGGGTAATGAAAAACTGTTTTTT. Protein sequence: CASMVGGGNEKLFF.

This sequence joins TRBV9 and TRBJ1-5; the D gene is possibly TRBD1 (5 bases). This CDR3 is 15 amino acids long. The germline V and J ends were trimmed by 2 bases and 1 base, with 10 bases remaining between them. Germline CDR1 SGDLS, CDR2 YYNGEE. This chain's CDR3 is CASSVGVLSNQPQHF. In DNA form, the CDR3 reads TGTGCCAGCAGCGTGGGGGTTTTGAGCAATCAGCCCCAGCATTTT.

The chain couples TRBV6-6 to TRBJ2-1, with TRBD1 matching 8 bases. The V gene's germline CDR1 is MNHNY and CDR2 SVGAGI (reference sequence). This CDR3 region has 14 residues. V shed 4 bases and J 9 bases; nucleotides not matched to a gene: 8. CDR3 DNA: TGTGCCAGCAGTTCGACAGGGGATAATCCTGAGCAGTTCTTC. Encoded protein: CASSSTGDNPEQFF.

A few counts support this clone. V gene TRBV21-1 combines with J gene TRBJ1-1; the table names TRBD1, a call not compared with the DNA. TRBV21-1 is shown as a pseudogene. This CDR3 spans 8 amino acids. The CDR3 DNA reads TGTGGCTGGGGCGAAGCTTTCTTT. It is translated as CGWGEAFF.

This clone came up once. The chain has TRBV18 and TRBJ2-5; 9 positions match TRBD1. The CDR3 is made up of 15 amino acids. V dropped 4 bases and J dropped 5; count of bases not matched to a gene: 8. Per the germline V gene, CDR1 is KGHSH and CDR2 is LQKENI. CDR3 coding DNA: TGTGCCAGCTCACGGGACAGGGTCTCGTCGGAGACCCAGTACTTC. It translates to CASSRDRVSSETQYF.

This sequence joins TRBV14 and TRBJ1-4; the D is unclear. The CDR3 loop spans 13 amino acids. V was clipped by 1 base and J by 7 bases, with 7 bases between them. The V gene's germline CDR1 is SGHDN and CDR2 FVKESK. The CDR3 spells CASSQVVGEKLFF. The CDR3 DNA reads as TGTGCCAGCAGCCAAGTCGTCGGTGAAAAACTGTTTTTT.

This clone came up a few times. The rearrangement uses TRBV5-1 and TRBJ2-1; the match to TRBD2 covers 9 bases. The length of the CDR3 is 15 residues. Germline-derived CDR1 and CDR2 are SGHRS and YFSETQ. V was pared by 2 bases and J by 0 bases, with 0 bases of the junction left unmatched. CDR3: CASSFSGSSYNEQFF. CDR3 nucleotide sequence: TGCGCCAGCAGCTTTAGCGGGAGCTCCTACAATGAGCAGTTCTTC.

Remarks on this clone: Different DNA sequences within this sample yield the same CDR3. This chain links TRBV15 with TRBJ2-3; tentatively, D is TRBD2 (5 bases). CDR1 and CDR2 from the germline V gene are LNHNV and YYDKDF (reference sequence). Trimming removed 1 base from V and 3 bases from J, with 5 bases in between. This CDR3 is 13 amino acids long. CDR3 region: CATSRGGTDTQYF. The CDR3 nucleotides read TGTGCCACCAGCAGAGGAGGGACAGATACGCAGTATTTT.

The gene calls are TRBV28 and TRBJ1-5; D is unclear. Germline loops: CDR1 MDHEN, CDR2 SYDVKM. V was cut by 2 bases and J by 3 bases, with 8 bases left in between. The CDR3 runs to 14 residues. CDR3 residues: CASSLQQINQPQHF. The CDR3 coding sequence is TGTGCCAGCAGTTTACAGCAGATCAATCAGCCCCAGCATTTT.

The chain joins TRBV5-1 to TRBJ2-7, with 8 bases fitting TRBD1. The CDR3 totals 15 residues. V was pared by 4 bases and J by 2 bases, with 8 bases of the junction left unmatched. The germline V gene encodes CDR1 SGHRS and CDR2 YFSETQ. Written as DNA, the CDR3 is TGCGCCAGCAGCACCGGACAGGGTCCCCCCTACGAGCAGTACTTC. It yields the protein CASSTGQGPPYEQYF.

This chain uses TRBV29-1 with TRBJ2-3, with TRBD1 as a possible D gene (5 bases). Trimming stripped 5 bases from V and 1 base from J, with 13 bases between. From germline, CDR1 is SQVTM and CDR2 ANQGSEA. CDR3 length: 14 residues. Here the CDR3 reads CSVYQGEGTDTQYF. CDR3 DNA sequence: TGCAGCGTTTATCAGGGCGAGGGCACAGATACGCAGTATTTT.

The CDR3 DNA reads as TGCGCCAGCAGCCCCCTGGGGGGGACAGATACGCAGTATTTT. This translates into CASSPLGGTDTQYF. The chain links TRBV4-3 to TRBJ2-3; 7 nucleotides agree with TRBD2. The CDR3 totals 14 residues. J gave up 3 bases and V 4 bases, and 4 bases lay outside the gene matches. Germline CDR1 is LGHNA and CDR2 is YSLEER.

The V gene is TRBV18, the J gene TRBJ2-3; D is uncertain. Germline V gene sequence: CDR1 KGHSH, CDR2 LQKENI. Trimming pared 1 base from V and 0 bases from J, leaving 8 bases between. CDR3 length: 15 residues. The CDR3 is CASSPQGSSTDTQYF. In DNA form, the CDR3 reads TGTGCCAGCTCACCACAGGGCTCAAGCACAGATACGCAGTATTTT.

The J gene is TRBJ2-3, the V gene TRBV10-3; 9 nucleotides align to TRBD2. Germline trimming cut 6 bases from V and 0 bases from J; bases unmatched to any gene: 7. Germline V gives CDR1 ENHRY, CDR2 SYGVKD. This CDR3 region has 16 residues. CDR3 in amino acids: CAIRRTSVTSTDTQYF. The DNA for the CDR3 is TGTGCCATCAGAAGGACTAGCGTGACTAGCACAGATACGCAGTATTTT.